These 30 T cell receptor beta chains came from one sample sequenced in a study of blood T cells in healthy people across ages (dated by TCRdb to 2015 to 2017). The library was built by means of 5' RACE. Sequencing was carried out with an Illumina HiSeq 2500. A second PCR of about 6 to 12 cycles was run with a J-beta primer mix and a sample-barcoded 5' primer. The public reads were run again by TCRdb, first through fastp at Q25 and then through MiXCR, and only productive beta chains were kept. Duplicate CDR3 protein sequences are folded into a single record with the most common DNA and genes. For this sample there are about 1.4 million distinct CDR3 sequences; around 59% appear just once. The top ten clones comprise about 6.7% of the sample. The sample consisted of blood. These receptors all come from a man aged 18-30 years in good health.

The J gene is TRBJ1-6, the V gene TRBV3-1, with unresolved D. The CDR3 has 13 amino acids. Germline CDR1 LGHDT, CDR2 YNNKEL (reference sequence). V was trimmed by 4 bases and J by 11 bases, leaving 12 bases between them. CDR3 coding DNA: TGTGCCAGCAGCCGGGCAATTTCGACACCCCTCCACTTT. Amino acids: CASSRAISTPLHF.

This sequence joins TRBV4-1 and TRBJ2-4; D gene unclear. With 1 base removed from V and 2 bases from J, the gap between germline ends came to 12 bases. The CDR3 is 16 residues long. CDR1 MGHRA and CDR2 YSYEKL come from the germline V gene. The chain's CDR3 is CASSQGYVVTKNIQYF. The CDR3 DNA sequence: TGCGCCAGCAGCCAAGGGTACGTGGTTACCAAAAACATTCAGTACTTC.

The chain uses TRBV7-2 and TRBJ2-4, with D unclear. The J call may be mistaken, given a closer DNA end match to TRBJ2-5. In germline, CDR1 is SGHTA, CDR2 FQGNSA. This CDR3 is 14 amino acids long. The CDR3 loop reads CASSLEARLETQYF. The CDR3 coding sequence is TGTGCCAGCAGCTTAGAAGCTCGTTTGGAGACCCAGTACTTC.

This clonotype has ten or more counts. Given a much more abundant clone one base away, this may be a read error. The chain is built from TRBV27 and TRBJ2-5; TRBD2 is a possible D gene (6 bases). V was pared by 6 bases and J by 11 bases, with 25 bases between. CDR1 MNHEY and CDR2 SMNVEV come from the germline V gene (reference sequence). CDR3 length: 15 amino acids. The CDR3 coding sequence is TGTGCCAGCAGCTACGGGGGAGATGGTCGCAATGAGCAGTACTTC. This sequence encodes CASSYGGDGRNEQYF.

The rearrangement links TRBV20-1 to TRBJ2-5, with D perhaps matching TRBD2 (5 bases). The J call may not be correct, given that the DNA end is closer to TRBJ2-7. This CDR3 is 13 amino acids long. Germline-derived CDR1 and CDR2 are DFQATT and SNEGSKA (reference sequence). CDR3 in DNA: TGCAGTGCTAGGGAGGAAGTCCCCTACGAGCAGTACTTC. Amino acids: CSAREEVPYEQYF.

This chain links TRBV5-1 with TRBJ1-1, with D possibly being TRBD1 (6 bases). This CDR3 is 15 amino acids long. Trimming pared 4 bases from V and 1 base from J, leaving 14 bases between. Germline V lookup: CDR1 SGHRS, CDR2 YFSETQ. CDR3 sequence: CASSPMSRGNTEAFF. The CDR3 DNA follows: TGCGCCAGCAGCCCCATGAGCAGGGGGAACACTGAAGCTTTCTTT.

The chain joins TRBV27 to TRBJ2-7; TRBD1 agrees at 7 bases. The trim removed 4 bases at V and 4 bases at J, leaving 10 bases unmatched. This CDR3 is 15 amino acids long. CDR1 MNHEY and CDR2 SMNVEV come from the germline V gene (reference sequence). The CDR3 sequence: CASSSLGGELYEQYF. CDR3 DNA: TGTGCCAGCAGTTCTCTAGGGGGCGAATTGTACGAGCAGTACTTC.

The chain has TRBV10-3 and TRBJ2-2; D perhaps matches TRBD2 (6 bases). The V gene's germline CDR1 is ENHRY and CDR2 SYGVKD. CDR3 size: 15 residues. Trimming removed 9 bases from V and 5 bases from J, with 19 bases in between. CDR3 in amino acids: CAMRPSGDLTGELFF. DNA for the CDR3: TGTGCCATGCGCCCATCGGGAGATCTGACCGGGGAGCTGTTTTTT.

The chain employs TRBV27 and TRBJ2-1, with 12 bases lining up with TRBD2. This CDR3 is built from 14 residues. Germline assignment: CDR1 MNHEY and CDR2 SMNVEV (reference sequence). The trim removed 7 bases at V and 6 bases at J, leaving 4 bases unmatched. Written as DNA, the CDR3 is TGTGCCAGCAACCTAGCGGGAGGGCTCAATGAGCAGTTCTTC. Translated: CASNLAGGLNEQFF.

CDR3 DNA: TGCGCCAGCAGCCGAGGGGACGCAAGGAATGAGCAGTTCTTC. Amino acids: CASSRGDARNEQFF. The chain employs TRBV5-1 and TRBJ2-1; D might be TRBD1 or TRBD2, each matching 5 bases. The germline CDR1 and CDR2 sequences are SGHRS and YFSETQ. The V and J ends lost 4 bases and 7 bases respectively, with 15 bases between them. CDR3 length: 14 amino acids. Filled out from reference TRBV5-1 and TRBJ2-1, the complete variable domain reads KAGVTQTPRYLIKTRGQQVTLSCSPISGHRSVSWYQQTPGQGLQFLFEYFSETQRNKGNFPGRFSGRQFSNSRSEMNVSTLELGDSALYLCASSRGDARNEQFFGPGTRLTVL.

The chain is built from TRBV7-9 and TRBJ2-7; D tentatively fits TRBD1 or TRBD2 (5 bases each). Germline CDR1 SEHNR, CDR2 FQNEAQ (reference sequence). V was shortened by 2 bases and J by 0 bases, with 11 bases between the two germline ends. The CDR3 is 15 amino acids. The CDR3 reads CASSLRDPSSYEQYF. DNA of the CDR3: TGTGCCAGCAGCTTAAGGGACCCTAGCTCCTACGAGCAGTACTTC.

This sequence joins TRBV27 and TRBJ2-1; 7 bases are a match to TRBD1. This CDR3 has 17 residues. The ends lost 5 bases at V and 2 bases at J; junction bases unmatched: 12. Germline CDR1 MNHEY, CDR2 SMNVEV (reference sequence). The CDR3 nucleotides are TGTGCCAGCAGTCTCCCGACAGGGAAGGGAGCCTACAATGAGCAGTTCTTC. This sequence encodes CASSLPTGKGAYNEQFF.

The V call is TRBV6-5, the J call TRBJ1-2; the D gene is possibly TRBD1 (5 bases). The CDR3 runs to 15 residues. The V and J ends lost 5 bases and 2 bases respectively, with 15 bases between them. CDR1 and CDR2 (germline): MNHEY, SVGAGI. The CDR3 sequence is CASSRITEGNYGYTF. The CDR3, as DNA: TGTGCCAGCAGTCGGATAACCGAGGGGAACTATGGCTACACCTTC.

This clonotype was detected only once. The chain couples TRBV11-2 to TRBJ2-2; the D is unclear. This CDR3 region has 15 residues. V was clipped by 2 bases and J by 7 bases, with 14 bases between them. The V gene's germline CDR1 is SGHAT and CDR2 FQNNGV. As DNA, the CDR3 is TGTGCCAGCAGCTTAATGGTGGGAAAGGGCGGGGAGCTGTTTTTT. This codes for CASSLMVGKGGELFF.

The chain couples TRBV29-1 to TRBJ2-5; TRBD2 might be the D (6 bases). The CDR3 extends over 12 amino acids. Trimming pared 7 bases from V and 5 bases from J, leaving 14 bases between. Germline V lookup: CDR1 SQVTM, CDR2 ANQGSEA. The CDR3 coding sequence is TGCAGCGCGGGACTGAGGGGTGAGACCCAGTACTTC. This codes for CSAGLRGETQYF. The variable domain in full, with the rest retrieved from reference TRBV29-1 and TRBJ2-5, is SAVISQKPSRDICQRGTSLTIQCQVDSQVTMMFWYRQQPGQSLTLIATANQGSEATYESGFVIDKFPISRPNLTFSTLTVSNMSPEDSSIYLCSAGLRGETQYFGPGTRLLVL.

The genes are TRBV7-8 and TRBJ1-1, with unresolved D. Trimming pared 5 bases from V and 4 bases from J, leaving 11 bases between. The CDR3 is made up of 13 amino acids. The germline gives CDR1 SGHVS, CDR2 FQNEAQ. The CDR3 DNA reads as TGTGCCAGCAGCGTTAAGGGAGGCACTGAAGCTTTCTTT. It yields the protein CASSVKGGTEAFF.

This chain connects TRBV20-1 to TRBJ2-7; TRBD2 matches at 7 bases. Trimming took 3 bases from V and 0 from J; bases not matched to a gene: 2. Germline assignment: CDR1 DFQATT and CDR2 SNEGSKA (reference sequence). This CDR3 has 13 amino acids. DNA of the CDR3: TGCAGTGCTAGCACTAGCGCCTCCTACGAGCAGTACTTC. It translates to CSASTSASYEQYF.

Concerning this clonotype: A junction end diverges from the germline sequence, so it may reflect a read error. The genes are TRBV12-3 or TRBV12-4 and TRBJ2-3, with 14 bases matching TRBD2. The CDR3 runs to 17 residues. The chain's CDR3 is CASSLSGTSGRADMQYF. CDR3 bases: TGTGCCAGCAGTTTATCTGGGACTAGCGGGAGAGCAGATATGCAGTATTTT.

This clonotype was seen once. The chain is built from TRBV20-1 and TRBJ1-5, with a tentative D call TRBD1 (5 bases). The CDR3 is 14 amino acids. V was shortened by 4 bases and J by 0 bases, with 10 bases between the two germline ends. The germline CDR1 and CDR2 sequences are DFQATT and SNEGSKA (reference sequence). CDR3 protein: CSATQGYSNQPQHF. CDR3 in DNA: TGCAGTGCTACCCAGGGTTATAGCAATCAGCCCCAGCATTTT.

The V call is TRBV12-3 or TRBV12-4, the J call TRBJ2-4, with D tentatively TRBD1 (6 bases). This CDR3 spans 14 amino acids. V lost 6 bases, J lost 13 bases, and 22 bases lay in between. CDR3 DNA: TGTGCCAGCAGCAATCGACAGGACCCTCGCCGCCAGTACTTC. Translation gives CASSNRQDPRRQYF.

The chain combines TRBV10-3 with TRBJ1-1; TRBD1 aligns across 8 bases. J was trimmed by 1 base and V by 6 bases; bases with no gene match: 10. There are 16 residues in the CDR3. Looked up from germline, CDR1 is ENHRY and CDR2 is SYGVKD. CDR3 bases: TGTGCCATCAGGGGGGACAGGTATGGAGGGAACACTGAAGCTTTCTTT. Translating it yields CAIRGDRYGGNTEAFF.

In DNA form, the CDR3 reads TGTGCCAGCAGCGTAGACCTAGCGGGGGGGATCACAGATACGCAGTATTTT. It is translated as CASSVDLAGGITDTQYF. The chain has TRBV9 and TRBJ2-3; TRBD2 aligns across 12 bases. There are 17 residues in the CDR3. V dropped 0 bases and J dropped 2; count of bases not matched to a gene: 4. Germline loops: CDR1 SGDLS, CDR2 YYNGEE.

The chain couples TRBV20-1 to TRBJ2-7, with D possibly TRBD2 on 5 matching bases. The CDR3 runs to 15 residues. Germline assignment: CDR1 DFQATT and CDR2 SNEGSKA (reference sequence). The V end lost 0 bases, the J end lost 6 bases, and 18 bases lay between the germline ends. CDR3 nucleotides: TGCAGTGCTAGAGATATTAGCACGACCCGGGGCGAGCAGTACTTC. This codes for CSARDISTTRGEQYF.

This sequence joins TRBV12-3 or TRBV12-4 and TRBJ2-1, with TRBD1 matching 8 bases. The V gene end was trimmed by 8 bases and the J gene end by 0 bases; junction bases not matched to a gene: 6. CDR3 length: 15 amino acids. The DNA for the CDR3 is TGTGCCAGCGCCCGGACAGGGAGCTCCTACAATGAGCAGTTCTTC. Amino acid sequence: CASARTGSSYNEQFF.

V and J are TRBV4-2 and TRBJ1-5; D perhaps matches TRBD1 (6 bases). The germline V gene encodes CDR1 LGHNA and CDR2 YNFKEQ. This CDR3 has 16 amino acids. Deletions cut 0 bases from V and 7 bases from J, with 16 bases between. CDR3 protein: CASSQERGAQGQPQHF. CDR3 in DNA: TGTGCCAGCAGCCAAGAAAGGGGGGCGCAGGGGCAGCCCCAGCATTTT.

This clonotype showed up just a few times. The V and J genes are TRBV25-1 and TRBJ2-7; possible D gene TRBD1, 5 bases. Per the germline V gene, CDR1 is MGHDK and CDR2 is SYGVNS. Between the trimmed V and J ends, which lost 5 bases and 3 bases, there was a span of 11 bases. This CDR3 is 13 amino acids long. The CDR3, as DNA: TGTGCCAGCAGTATAGGGGCGATCTACGAGCAGTACTTC. It is translated as CASSIGAIYEQYF.

In the case of this clonotype: The junction does not match germline at one end; this may be a read error. This chain connects TRBV6-2 or TRBV6-3 to TRBJ2-1; no clear D. The CDR3 consists of 13 residues. Germline loops: CDR1 MNHEY, CDR2 SVGEGT. CDR3 amino acids: CTSSYWGNNEQFF. CDR3 DNA: TGTACCAGCAGTTACTGGGGTAACAATGAGCAGTTCTTC.

This clonotype has only a few counts. The chain recombines TRBV4-3 with TRBJ1-6, with D perhaps TRBD1 (5 bases). The germline V gene has CDR1 LGHNA and CDR2 YSLEER. The V end lost 0 bases, the J end lost 9 bases, and 6 bases lay between the germline ends. The CDR3 runs 13 residues. The CDR3 reads CASSQERGSPLHF. For the CDR3, the DNA is TGCGCCAGCAGCCAAGAGAGGGGTTCACCCCTCCACTTT.

The chain links TRBV11-2 to TRBJ2-3, with TRBD2 identical over 10 bases. V trimming: 5 bases; J trimming: 1 base; junction bases outside the gene matches: 9. The CDR3 runs 17 residues. Germline V gene sequence: CDR1 SGHAT, CDR2 FQNNGV. For the CDR3, the DNA is TGTGCCAGCAGCCTCTCCCTAGCGGGAGCTGGCACAGATACGCAGTATTTT. Translating gives CASSLSLAGAGTDTQYF.

Notes on this clonotype: At one end, the junction sequence differs from germline, possibly due to a read error. The V and J genes are TRBV4-1 and TRBJ1-1, with TRBD1 identical over 7 bases. The germline gives CDR1 MGHRA, CDR2 YSYEKL. CDR3 length: 15 amino acids. Here the CDR3 DNA reads TGTGCCAGCAGCCAAGACCGGACAGGTGGCACTGAAGCTTTCTTT. Translation gives CASSQDRTGGTEAFF.